This T cell receptor (beta chain) was captured in a study of blood T cell repertoires in COVID-19. Overall study context: Nucleic acid was either cDNA or gDNA, and it came from T cells, B-cell-depleted T cells, or PBMCs.

Libraries were prepared by immunoSEQ multiplex PCR; TCRdb keeps only in-frame clonotypes and omits some of them. The repertoire consists of hundreds of thousands of clones, with about 90% occurring once and the leading ten covering 2.9%. Each exposed participant met a COVID-19 case in the 2 weeks preceding study entry. CDR3 length: 12 amino acids. V dropped 6 bases and J dropped 6; count of bases not matched to a gene: 3. CDR1 is LGHDT and CDR2 is YNNKEL in the germline V gene (reference sequence). V usage is TRBV3-1 (or the pseudogene TRBV3-2) and J usage is TRBJ2-3; 7 nucleotides match TRBD1. This clonotype was sampled from a woman between 45 and 60 years old who had been exposed to COVID-19. The sequenced sample consisted of PBMCs or T cells enriched from blood (not recorded which). The CDR3 reads CASRRGLDTQYF. The CDR3 DNA is TGTGCCAGCAGGAGGGGGCTGGATACGCAGTATTTT.